These 26 T cell receptor beta chains originate from one sample sequenced in a study of human T cells and chemical hapten exposure (dated by TCRdb to the early 2020s). The receptor library was made with RACE. These reads were obtained on a NextSeq 500. TCRdb itself trimmed the public reads at Q25 with fastp, ran MiXCR and retained productive beta chains. Duplicate CDR3 protein sequences are folded into a single record with the most common DNA and genes. The sample data list 25,000 to 30,000 distinct CDR3 sequences, and roughly 10% of these were observed just once. The ten largest clones take up roughly 6.6% of the sample. The time point label, as the study defines it: patch test 2, 6 weeks after DPC sensitization. The treatment or condition label for this specimen denotes: therapeutic diphenylcyclopropenone sensitization with weekly scalp DPC. The sequences come from whole blood, collected in connection with sensitization to the hapten diphenylcyclopropenone (DPC). The source is a man aged 30 to 39 with alopecia areata. Some clones in this sample may be carry-over from other donors' samples.

The sample holds a few counts of this clonotype. V gene TRBV5-1 combines with J gene TRBJ1-3; tentative D call: TRBD1 (6 bases). Per germline, CDR1 SGHRS and CDR2 YFSETQ. The CDR3 contains 14 residues. The V and J ends lost 4 bases and 0 bases respectively, with 8 bases between them. CDR3 sequence (DNA): TGCGCCAGCAGCGTGGACAGCTCTGGAAACACCATATATTTT. This sequence encodes CASSVDSSGNTIYF.

By share of the sample, this clonotype is medium-sized. The chain carries TRBV20-1 and TRBJ2-7, with TRBD1 matching over 9 bases. The CDR3 is made up of 14 amino acids. Per germline, CDR1 DFQATT and CDR2 SNEGSKA (reference sequence). J gave up 3 bases and V 6 bases, and 9 bases lay outside the gene matches. CDR3 in amino acids: CSAPRTGEGYEQYF. The CDR3 DNA follows: TGCAGTGCCCCCCGGACAGGGGAGGGCTACGAGCAGTACTTC.

There are many counts of this clonotype. The chain combines TRBV12-3 or TRBV12-4 with TRBJ2-7; TRBD1 is a possible D gene (6 bases). V lost 5 bases and J 6 bases, leaving 20 bases between the germline ends. The CDR3 covers 15 residues. The CDR3 sequence is CASSPSGTTRGEQYF. The CDR3 nucleotides read TGTGCCAGCAGTCCATCCGGGACAACCCGAGGCGAGCAGTACTTC.

There are many counts of this clonotype. The J gene is TRBJ1-2, the V gene TRBV3-1, with D possibly matching TRBD1 (5 bases). Trimming shortened V by 6 bases and J by 0 bases, and 14 bases separated the two germline ends. This CDR3 is built from 15 residues. The germline V gene has CDR1 LGHDT and CDR2 YNNKEL (reference sequence). The CDR3 DNA reads TGTGCCAGCAGGGAGAGGGACCGATCTAACTATGGCTACACCTTC. Its translation: CASRERDRSNYGYTF.

This clonotype is deemed medium-sized. This rearrangement joins TRBV7-9 to TRBJ2-7; 12 bases line up with TRBD1. There are 15 residues in the CDR3. Germline values: CDR1 SEHNR, CDR2 FQNEAQ (reference sequence). V dropped 5 bases and J dropped 9; count of bases not matched to a gene: 11. CDR3 amino acids: CASSITGGQGARQYF. The DNA of the CDR3 is TGTGCCAGCAGCATCACCGGGGGACAGGGGGCAAGGCAGTACTTC.

The chain combines TRBV4-3 with TRBJ2-7, with 8 nucleotides matching TRBD1. The CDR3 runs to 16 residues. Per the germline V gene, CDR1 is LGHNA and CDR2 is YSLEER. Trimming at V came to 3 bases and at J to 3 bases, leaving 10 bases not matched to a gene. CDR3 nucleotide sequence: TGCGCCAGCAGCCACAGCGGACAGGGCGGGCTCTACGAGCAGTACTTC. Translated, it gives CASSHSGQGGLYEQYF.

The chain couples TRBV6-2 or TRBV6-3 to TRBJ2-2; D remains ambiguous. The length of the CDR3 is 11 residues. Germline CDR1 is MNHEY and CDR2 is SVGEGT. The V and J ends lost 8 bases and 1 base respectively, with 2 bases between them. The CDR3 spells CASQNTGELFF. The CDR3 coding sequence is TGTGCCAGCCAGAACACCGGGGAGCTGTTTTTT.

This clonotype was found many times. The CDR3 region has the DNA TGTGCCAGCAGTTACTCAGTGAACACTGAAGCTTTCTTT. Residues: CASSYSVNTEAFF. V and J are TRBV6-2 or TRBV6-3 and TRBJ1-1; D gene uncertain. The ends were cut back, 0 bases at V and 0 bases at J, with 2 bases in the middle. The CDR3 sequence is 13 residues long. Per germline, CDR1 MNHEY and CDR2 SVGEGT.

V is TRBV29-1 and J is TRBJ1-3; D perhaps matches TRBD1 (6 bases). V dropped 6 bases and J dropped 2 bases, with 14 bases sitting between them. From germline, CDR1 is SQVTM and CDR2 ANQGSEA. This CDR3 contains 14 residues. The CDR3 loop is CSVGRTETGNTIYF. The DNA of the CDR3 is TGCAGCGTGGGTCGGACAGAAACTGGAAACACCATATATTTT.

The rearrangement uses TRBV2 and TRBJ2-1; D not certain. The germline CDR1 and CDR2 sequences are SNHLY and FYNNEI. Trimming took 4 bases from V and 8 from J, leaving 21 bases between them. The CDR3 extends over 16 amino acids. CDR3 coding DNA: TGTGCCAGCAGTGCTCTGACCCTCCTCCCCGGCCATGAGCAGTTCTTC. Its protein product is CASSALTLLPGHEQFF.

This clonotype was seen ten or more times. The chain carries TRBV7-9 and TRBJ2-7, with 11 bases that match TRBD1. This CDR3 comprises 15 residues. The V segment lost 4 bases and the J segment 0 bases; nucleotides outside the gene matches: 2. CDR1 is SEHNR, CDR2 FQNEAQ, per germline (reference sequence). CDR3 DNA: TGTGCCAGCAGCTCGGGACAGGGGGGCTCCTACGAGCAGTACTTC. Amino acids: CASSSGQGGSYEQYF.

V and J are TRBV29-1 and TRBJ1-4, with TRBD1 identical over 9 bases. Germline CDR1 and CDR2: SQVTM and ANQGSEA. The CDR3 contains 13 residues. Losses at the gene ends were 2 bases for V and 7 bases for J; bases not matched to a gene: 2. CDR3 residues: CSVETGGGEKLFF. The CDR3 DNA sequence: TGCAGCGTTGAAACAGGGGGCGGTGAAAAACTGTTTTTT. Filled out from reference TRBV29-1 and TRBJ1-4, the complete variable domain reads SAVISQKPSRDICQRGTSLTIQCQVDSQVTMMFWYRQQPGQSLTLIATANQGSEATYESGFVIDKFPISRPNLTFSTLTVSNMSPEDSSIYLCSVETGGGEKLFFGSGTQLSVL.

This clonotype was counted ten times or more. The chain recombines TRBV29-1 with TRBJ1-1; D not resolved. In germline, CDR1 is SQVTM, CDR2 ANQGSEA. The length of the CDR3 is 11 residues. The V and J ends lost 0 bases and 8 bases respectively, with 7 bases between them. The CDR3 reads CSVEDGGEAFF. CDR3 nucleotides: TGCAGCGTTGAAGATGGCGGGGAAGCTTTCTTT.

This clonotype was seen a few times. The chain uses TRBV11-2 and TRBJ2-5; TRBD2 matches 9 bases. With V trimmed by 5 bases and J by 1 base, 8 bases remained unmatched. CDR1 and CDR2 from the germline V gene are SGHAT and FQNNGV. This CDR3 spans 16 amino acids. This CDR3 reads CASSPPQAGGQETQYF. The CDR3 nucleotides are TGTGCCAGCAGCCCCCCTCAAGCGGGAGGCCAAGAGACCCAGTACTTC.

This clonotype was detected many times. This chain links TRBV27 with TRBJ1-5; 7 bases line up with TRBD1. V dropped 8 bases and J dropped 11; count of bases not matched to a gene: 9. Germline CDR1 is MNHEY and CDR2 is SMNVEV (reference sequence). This CDR3 spans 12 amino acids. The DNA for the CDR3 is TGTGCCAGCGGGGGGCGGCAGGGGGCCCAGCATTTT. The encoded protein is CASGGRQGAQHF.

This clonotype was seen many times. J is TRBJ2-7 and V is TRBV11-2; the D is unclear. V was cut by 7 bases and J by 4 bases, with 14 bases left in between. Looked up from germline, CDR1 is SGHAT and CDR2 is FQNNGV. The CDR3 length is 13 residues. For the CDR3, the DNA is TGTGCCAGCAACCCCCTCAACCATTACGAGCAGTACTTC. It translates to CASNPLNHYEQYF.

Many counts were recorded for this clonotype. The V gene is TRBV11-3, the J gene TRBJ2-1; possible D gene TRBD1, 6 bases. This CDR3 is built from 15 residues. Germline CDR1 is SGHNT and CDR2 is YENEEA. V shed 3 bases and J shed 5 bases, with 14 bases lying between them. The CDR3 DNA reads TGTGCCAGCAGCTTCGGGCAGGGGATAAACAATGAGCAGTTCTTC. Its protein is CASSFGQGINNEQFF.

This clonotype occurred many times. The chain couples TRBV25-1 to TRBJ2-3; TRBD1 aligns across 10 bases. Germline values: CDR1 MGHDK, CDR2 SYGVNS. V lost 4 bases and J lost 6; bases outside the gene matches: 16. The CDR3 has 18 amino acids. The CDR3 nucleotides read TGTGCCAGCAGTGCCCTAGGGACAGGGGACATCAAGGCGGATACGCAGTATTTT. Its protein product is CASSALGTGDIKADTQYF.

This clonotype was recorded a few times. V gene TRBV3-1 combines with J gene TRBJ2-1, with TRBD2 identical over 11 bases. The CDR3 is 15 amino acids. Trimming removed 3 bases from V and 5 bases from J; junction bases left unmatched: 3. Germline V lookup: CDR1 LGHDT, CDR2 YNNKEL (reference sequence). This CDR3 reads CASSHNSGRDNEQFF. CDR3 sequence (DNA): TGTGCCAGCAGCCATAATAGCGGGAGGGACAATGAGCAGTTCTTC.

The sample holds many counts of this clonotype. The rearrangement links TRBV6-2 or TRBV6-3 to TRBJ2-6, with unresolved D. Germline V gives CDR1 MNHEY, CDR2 SVGEGT. Deletions cut 5 bases from V and 0 bases from J, with 14 bases between. The CDR3 runs to 17 residues. The CDR3 spells CASSIFRTASGANVLTF. The CDR3 nucleotides are TGTGCCAGCAGTATATTCAGGACGGCCTCTGGGGCCAACGTCCTGACTTTC.

This clonotype was picked up many times. The V call is TRBV6-2 or TRBV6-3, the J call TRBJ2-3; possibly TRBD1 or TRBD2 for D (5 bases each). Trimming left V 0 bases short and J 0 bases short, with 19 bases between. This CDR3 contains 19 residues. Germline CDR1 and CDR2: MNHEY and SVGEGT. CDR3 in amino acids: CASSYSIRGAGPSTDTQYF. CDR3 DNA sequence: TGTGCCAGCAGTTACTCGATCCGAGGGGCAGGGCCTAGCACAGATACGCAGTATTTT.

The chain employs TRBV11-2 and TRBJ2-7; D is ambiguous. Germline CDR1 and CDR2: SGHAT and FQNNGV. The CDR3 consists of 14 residues. Trimming removed 0 bases at V and 5 bases at J, with 11 bases between. The CDR3 coding sequence is TGTGCCAGCAGCTTAGAGACGGGTCACCACGAGCAGTACTTC. The encoded protein is CASSLETGHHEQYF.

In the case of this clonotype: Given a much more abundant clone one base away, this may be a read error. V usage is TRBV18 and J usage is TRBJ2-3; D is possibly TRBD1 (6 bases). In germline, CDR1 is KGHSH, CDR2 LQKENI. The CDR3 is made up of 14 amino acids. The CDR3 DNA sequence: TGTGTCAGCTCACTTGGGGGACACACAGATACGCAGTATTTT. Its protein product is CVSSLGGHTDTQYF.

The chain is built from TRBV19 and TRBJ1-5, with no clear D. The V gene lost 0 bases and the J gene lost 0 bases, with 9 bases spanning the gap. This CDR3 spans 16 amino acids. Germline V gene lookup returns CDR1 LNHDA and CDR2 SQIVND (reference sequence). The CDR3 bases are TGTGCCAGTAGTATAGAGATAACAGTTAGCAATCAGCCCCAGCATTTT. Its translation is CASSIEITVSNQPQHF.

This clonotype showed up just a few times. The chain joins TRBV6-5 to TRBJ2-1; D is undetermined. Trimming removed 4 bases at V and 10 bases at J, with 14 bases between. From germline, CDR1 is MNHEY and CDR2 SVGAGI. The CDR3 length is 13 residues. In DNA form, the CDR3 reads TGTGCCAGCAGTTTCGGCCTAGTCGGCGAGCAGTTCTTC. As protein: CASSFGLVGEQFF.

This clonotype has ten or more counts. The rearrangement joins TRBV25-1 to TRBJ1-2, with a weak D call TRBD1 (5 bases). Germline values: CDR1 MGHDK, CDR2 SYGVNS. With 3 bases removed from V and 8 bases from J, the gap between germline ends came to 10 bases. The CDR3 is 12 amino acids. The CDR3 DNA sequence: TGTGCCAGCAGTGACCAGGGTCAGGGCTACACCTTC. Residues: CASSDQGQGYTF.